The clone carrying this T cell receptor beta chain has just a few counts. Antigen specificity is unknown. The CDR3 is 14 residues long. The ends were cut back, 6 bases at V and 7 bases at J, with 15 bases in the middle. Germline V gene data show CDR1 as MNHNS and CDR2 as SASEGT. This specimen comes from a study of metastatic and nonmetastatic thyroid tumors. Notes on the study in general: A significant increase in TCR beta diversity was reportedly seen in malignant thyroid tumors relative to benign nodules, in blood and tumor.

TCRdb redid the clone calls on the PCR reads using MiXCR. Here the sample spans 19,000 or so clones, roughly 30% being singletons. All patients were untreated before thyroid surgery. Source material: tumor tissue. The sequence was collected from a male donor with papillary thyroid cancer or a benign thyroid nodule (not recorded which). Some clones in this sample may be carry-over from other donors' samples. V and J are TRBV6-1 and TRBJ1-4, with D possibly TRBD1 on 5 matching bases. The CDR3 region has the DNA TGTGCCAGCAGGGGGGTGACAGAAGTTGAAAAACTGTTTTTT. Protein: CASRGVTEVEKLFF.